Shown below are 14 T cell receptor beta chains from a single sample sequenced in a study of cytomegalovirus exposure and HLA in healthy donors. It was with 60 Vbeta and 13 Jbeta primers that the PCR ran. Clones were read by immunoSEQ multiplex PCR, and TCRdb kept only the in-frame ones, dropping some. The profile covers under 200,000 clones, with roughly 80% appearing a single time and around 9% taken by the ten largest. Material: PBMCs. The receptors come from a male donor in good health and CMV-seropositive.

The chain has TRBV9 and TRBJ2-3, with 10 bases that match TRBD2. Germline loops: CDR1 SGDLS, CDR2 YYNGEE. The CDR3 spans 18 residues. With 0 bases clipped from V and 0 bases from J, the junction kept 7 bases outside the gene matches. The CDR3 sequence is CASSVGTSGYPSTDTQYF. The CDR3 DNA reads as TGTGCCAGCAGCGTAGGGACTAGCGGATATCCTAGCACAGATACGCAGTATTTT.

J is TRBJ1-1 and V is TRBV2; possibly TRBD1 for D (6 bases). V was pared by 5 bases and J by 4 bases, with 17 bases between. Looked up from germline, CDR1 is SNHLY and CDR2 is FYNNEI. The CDR3 length is 15 residues. This chain's CDR3 is CASSYRALETTEAFF. Written as DNA, the CDR3 is TGTGCCAGCAGTTACAGGGCTCTAGAGACCACTGAAGCTTTCTTT.

The chain recombines TRBV7-6 with TRBJ1-2; TRBD1 matches at 7 bases. Trimming took 1 base from V and 6 from J; bases not matched to a gene: 11. This CDR3 is 16 amino acids long. Germline V gene lookup returns CDR1 SGHVS and CDR2 FNYEAQ. The CDR3 spells CASSLGQGERVHGYTF. The CDR3 nucleotides are TGTGCCAGCAGCTTAGGCCAGGGGGAGAGGGTGCATGGCTACACCTTC.

The rearrangement uses TRBV29-1 and TRBJ1-1; tentative D call: TRBD1 (6 bases). V was clipped by 6 bases and J by 6 bases, with 14 bases between them. The CDR3 is 12 amino acids. Germline loops: CDR1 SQVTM, CDR2 ANQGSEA. This CDR3 is CSVKKDRAEAFF. In DNA, the CDR3 is TGCAGCGTGAAGAAGGACAGAGCTGAAGCTTTCTTT.

In its sample, this clone was seen once. The chain carries TRBV7-9 and TRBJ2-1, with 9 bases that match TRBD1. Germline V gene lookup returns CDR1 SEHNR and CDR2 FQNEAQ (reference sequence). V shed 0 bases, J shed 8 bases, and the junction held 5 bases outside the gene matches. The CDR3 has 15 residues. In DNA form, the CDR3 reads TGTGCCAGCAGCTTAGCCGGGACAGGGTCCCATGAGCAGTTCTTC. Protein sequence: CASSLAGTGSHEQFF.

This clone was picked up a small number of times. The J gene is TRBJ1-5, the V gene TRBV15; D not resolved. Germline lookup yields CDR1 LNHNV and CDR2 YYDKDF (reference sequence). The CDR3 has 16 amino acids. V was shortened by 3 bases and J by 2 bases, with 14 bases between the two germline ends. The CDR3 spells CATSSFSFRGNQPQHF. DNA of the CDR3: TGTGCCACCAGCAGCTTCTCCTTTCGCGGCAATCAGCCCCAGCATTTT.

The chain employs TRBV28 and TRBJ1-2, with a weak D call TRBD1 (6 bases). The germline V gene has CDR1 MDHEN and CDR2 SYDVKM. Trimming removed 6 bases at V and 2 bases at J, with 7 bases between. This CDR3 is built from 12 residues. The CDR3 nucleotides are TGTGCCAGCAGCAGGGGCAACTATGGCTACACCTTC. The encoded protein is CASSRGNYGYTF.

The rearrangement links TRBV7-9 to TRBJ1-1, with D perhaps TRBD1 (5 bases). Looked up from germline, CDR1 is SEHNR and CDR2 is FQNEAQ (reference sequence). This CDR3 has 14 amino acids. Trimming took 0 bases from V and 1 from J, leaving 6 bases between them. CDR3 coding DNA: TGTGCCAGCAGCTTAGCAGGGGAGAACACTGAAGCTTTCTTT. Amino acid sequence: CASSLAGENTEAFF.

The gene calls are TRBV30 and TRBJ1-6, with TRBD1 as a possible D gene (6 bases). Looked up from germline, CDR1 is GTSNPN and CDR2 is SVGIG (reference sequence). The CDR3 runs to 12 residues. CDR3 DNA sequence: TGTGCTTCCACACAGGGCCAATCACCCCTCCACTTT. Protein product: CASTQGQSPLHF.

A few counts support this clone. J is TRBJ2-1 and V is TRBV7-6; 10 bases line up with TRBD1. Germline V CDR1 and CDR2: SGHVS, FNYEAQ. CDR3 length: 16 residues. V lost 3 bases, J lost 0 bases, and 2 bases stayed unmatched. CDR3 sequence: CASSFGTGDSYNEQFF. For the CDR3, the DNA is TGTGCCAGCAGCTTCGGGACAGGGGACTCCTACAATGAGCAGTTCTTC. Supplemented by reference TRBV7-6 and TRBJ2-1, the full variable domain reads GAGVSQSPRYKVTKRGQDVALRCDPISGHVSLYWYRQALGQGPEFLTYFNYEAQQDKSGLPNDRFSAERPEGSISTLTIQRTEQRDSAMYRCASSFGTGDSYNEQFFGPGTRLTVL.

This clone was observed a handful of times. V usage is TRBV7-9 and J usage is TRBJ1-1, with a possible D match to TRBD1 (6 bases). In germline, CDR1 is SEHNR, CDR2 FQNEAQ (reference sequence). CDR3 length equals 15 residues. Trimming pared 4 bases from V and 1 base from J, leaving 13 bases between. Here the CDR3 DNA reads TGTGCCAGCAGCTCCCCCGCGGGGGCGAACACTGAAGCTTTCTTT. Translating it yields CASSSPAGANTEAFF.

The gene calls are TRBV11-2 and TRBJ2-7; D is possibly TRBD2 (5 bases). Trimming took off 4 bases at V and 3 bases at J, with 16 bases between the two ends. CDR1 is SGHAT and CDR2 is FQNNGV in the germline V gene. The CDR3 is 15 amino acids. In DNA, the CDR3 is TGTGCCAGCAGCTCGATAACGGGGAAGAACTACGAGCAGTACTTC. Translating gives CASSSITGKNYEQYF. Combining the CDR3 with reference TRBV11-2 and TRBJ2-7 gives the whole variable domain EAGVAQSPRYKIIEKRQSVAFWCNPISGHATLYWYQQILGQGPKLLIQFQNNGVVDDSQLPKDRFSAERLKGVDSTLKIQPAKLEDSAVYLCASSSITGKNYEQYFGPGTRLTVT.

The genes are TRBV6-5 and TRBJ2-1, with 9 bases lining up with TRBD2. This CDR3 region has 15 residues. CDR1 and CDR2 (germline): MNHEY, SVGAGI. V lost 2 bases and J lost 2; bases outside the gene matches: 1. The DNA of the CDR3 is TGTGCCAGCAGTTACCTAGCGGGACCCTACAATGAGCAGTTCTTC. Translation: CASSYLAGPYNEQFF.

This sequence joins TRBV27 and TRBJ2-1, with D possibly being TRBD1 (6 bases). V dropped 4 bases and J dropped 1 base, with 14 bases sitting between them. CDR1 MNHEY and CDR2 SMNVEV come from the germline V gene (reference sequence). CDR3 length: 16 amino acids. CDR3 nucleotides: TGTGCCAGCAGTTCATCAGGGGTTTGGTCCTACAATGAGCAGTTCTTC. Translation gives CASSSSGVWSYNEQFF.